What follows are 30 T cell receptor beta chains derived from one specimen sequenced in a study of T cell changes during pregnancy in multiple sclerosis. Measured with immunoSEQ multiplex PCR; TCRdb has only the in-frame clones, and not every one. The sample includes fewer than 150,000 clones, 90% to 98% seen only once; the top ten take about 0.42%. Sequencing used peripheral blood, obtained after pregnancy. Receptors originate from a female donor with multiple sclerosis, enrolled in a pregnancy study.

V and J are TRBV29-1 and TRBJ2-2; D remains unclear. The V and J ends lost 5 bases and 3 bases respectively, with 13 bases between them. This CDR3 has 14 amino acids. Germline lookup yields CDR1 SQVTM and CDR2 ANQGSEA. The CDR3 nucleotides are TGCAGCGTTTCCCCATCTACGTACACCGGGGAGCTGTTTTTT. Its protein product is CSVSPSTYTGELFF.

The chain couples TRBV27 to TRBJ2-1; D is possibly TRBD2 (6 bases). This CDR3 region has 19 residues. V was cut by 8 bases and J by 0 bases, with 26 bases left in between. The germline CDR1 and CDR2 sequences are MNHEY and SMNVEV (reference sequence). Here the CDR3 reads CASLVSSAIRERSYNEQFF. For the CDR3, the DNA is TGTGCCAGCCTGGTGTCTAGCGCTATAAGAGAGCGCTCCTACAATGAGCAGTTCTTC.

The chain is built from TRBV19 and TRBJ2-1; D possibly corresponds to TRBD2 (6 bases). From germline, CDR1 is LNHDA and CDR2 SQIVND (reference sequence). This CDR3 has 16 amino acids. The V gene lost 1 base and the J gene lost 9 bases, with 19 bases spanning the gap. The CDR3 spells CASSIGGGTRLSEQFF. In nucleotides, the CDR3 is TGTGCCAGTAGTATAGGGGGCGGGACTCGGCTCAGTGAGCAGTTCTTC.

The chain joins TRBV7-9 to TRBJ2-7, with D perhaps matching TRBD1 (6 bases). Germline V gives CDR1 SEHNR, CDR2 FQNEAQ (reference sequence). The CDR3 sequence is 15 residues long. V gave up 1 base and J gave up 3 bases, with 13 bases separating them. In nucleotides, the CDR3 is TGTGCCAGCAGCTTAGTAAGTGCAGGGGACTACGAGCAGTACTTC. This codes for CASSLVSAGDYEQYF.

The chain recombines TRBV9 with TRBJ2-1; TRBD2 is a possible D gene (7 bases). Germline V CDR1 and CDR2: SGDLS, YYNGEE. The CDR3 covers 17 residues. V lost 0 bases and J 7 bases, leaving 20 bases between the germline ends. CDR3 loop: CASSVDGTGGMINEQFF. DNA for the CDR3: TGTGCCAGCAGCGTAGACGGGACGGGGGGCATGATAAATGAGCAGTTCTTC.

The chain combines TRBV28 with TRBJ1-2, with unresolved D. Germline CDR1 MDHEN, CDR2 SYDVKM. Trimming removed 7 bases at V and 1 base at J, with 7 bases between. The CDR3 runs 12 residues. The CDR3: CASTSDNYGYTF. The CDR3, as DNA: TGTGCCAGCACCTCAGATAACTATGGCTACACCTTC.

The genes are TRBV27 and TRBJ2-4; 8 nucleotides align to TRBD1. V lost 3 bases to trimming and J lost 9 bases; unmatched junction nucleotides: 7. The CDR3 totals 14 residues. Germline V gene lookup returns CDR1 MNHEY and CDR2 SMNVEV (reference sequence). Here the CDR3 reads CASSLVPGGSIQYF. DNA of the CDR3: TGTGCCAGCAGTTTGGTACCAGGGGGCAGCATTCAGTACTTC.

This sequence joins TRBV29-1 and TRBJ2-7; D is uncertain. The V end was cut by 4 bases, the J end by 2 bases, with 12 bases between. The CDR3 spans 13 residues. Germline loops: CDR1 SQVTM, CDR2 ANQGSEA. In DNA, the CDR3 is TGCAGCGTTGTTACACCATTCACCTACGAGCAGTACTTC. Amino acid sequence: CSVVTPFTYEQYF.

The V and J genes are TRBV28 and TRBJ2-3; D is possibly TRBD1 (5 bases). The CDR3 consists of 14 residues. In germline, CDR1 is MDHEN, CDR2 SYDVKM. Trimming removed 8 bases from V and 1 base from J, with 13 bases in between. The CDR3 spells CASSQGSRTDTQYF. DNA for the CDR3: TGTGCCAGCTCGCAGGGAAGCCGCACAGATACGCAGTATTTT. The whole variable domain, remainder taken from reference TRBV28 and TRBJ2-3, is DVKVTQSSRYLVKRTGEKVFLECVQDMDHENMFWYRQDPGLGLRLIYFSYDVKMKEKGDIPEGYSVSREKKERFSLILESASTNQTSMYLCASSQGSRTDTQYFGPGTRLTVL.

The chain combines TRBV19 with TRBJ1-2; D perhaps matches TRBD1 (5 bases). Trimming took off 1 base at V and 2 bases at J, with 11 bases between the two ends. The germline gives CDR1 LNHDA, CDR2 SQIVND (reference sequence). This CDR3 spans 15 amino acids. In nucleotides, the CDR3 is TGTGCCAGTAGTATAGGAACCAGGGCAAACTATGGCTACACCTTC. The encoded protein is CASSIGTRANYGYTF.

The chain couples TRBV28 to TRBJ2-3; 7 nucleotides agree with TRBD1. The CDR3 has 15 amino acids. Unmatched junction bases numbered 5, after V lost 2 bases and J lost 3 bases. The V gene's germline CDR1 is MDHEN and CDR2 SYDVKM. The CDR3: CASSLPTGSTDTQYF. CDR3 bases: TGTGCCAGCAGTTTACCGACAGGGTCGACAGATACGCAGTATTTT.

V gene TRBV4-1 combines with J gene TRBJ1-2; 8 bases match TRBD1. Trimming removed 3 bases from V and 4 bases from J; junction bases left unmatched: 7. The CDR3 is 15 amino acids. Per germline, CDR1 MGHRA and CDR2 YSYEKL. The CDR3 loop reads CASSQGQEITYGYTF. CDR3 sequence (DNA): TGCGCCAGCAGCCAGGGACAGGAGATTACCTATGGCTACACCTTC.

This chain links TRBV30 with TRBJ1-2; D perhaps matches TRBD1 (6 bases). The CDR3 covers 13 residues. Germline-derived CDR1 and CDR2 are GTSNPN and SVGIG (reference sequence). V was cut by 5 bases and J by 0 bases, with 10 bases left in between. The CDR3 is CAWHRVPNYGYTF. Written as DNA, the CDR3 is TGTGCCTGGCACAGGGTCCCTAACTATGGCTACACCTTC.

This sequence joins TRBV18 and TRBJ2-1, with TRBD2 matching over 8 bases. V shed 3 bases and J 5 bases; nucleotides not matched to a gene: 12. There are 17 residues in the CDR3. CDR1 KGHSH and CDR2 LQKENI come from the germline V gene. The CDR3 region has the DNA TGTGCCAGCTCACCGCCTAAAAGCGGGAGAGATCACAATGAGCAGTTCTTC. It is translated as CASSPPKSGRDHNEQFF.

Here the CDR3 reads CASSPGEAKNIQYF. Here the CDR3 DNA reads TGCGCCAGCAGCCCCGGAGAGGCCAAAAACATTCAGTACTTC. V and J are TRBV5-1 and TRBJ2-4; D not certain. Germline V CDR1 and CDR2: SGHRS, YFSETQ. V was trimmed by 4 bases and J by 1 base, leaving 9 bases between them. The CDR3 runs 14 residues.

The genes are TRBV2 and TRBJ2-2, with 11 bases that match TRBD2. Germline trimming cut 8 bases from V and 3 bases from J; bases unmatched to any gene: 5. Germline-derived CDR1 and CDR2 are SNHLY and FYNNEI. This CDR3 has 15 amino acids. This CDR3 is CASLKGLADTGELFF. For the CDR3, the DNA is TGTGCCAGCCTCAAGGGACTAGCGGACACCGGGGAGCTGTTTTTT.

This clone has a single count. The CDR3 reads CASSSPGGPDQPQHF. As DNA, the CDR3 is TGTGCCAGCAGTTCCCCAGGGGGCCCGGATCAGCCCCAGCATTTT. This chain joins TRBV6-6 and TRBJ1-5, with TRBD1 matching 8 bases. From germline, CDR1 is MNHNY and CDR2 SVGAGI (reference sequence). V dropped 4 bases and J dropped 5; count of bases not matched to a gene: 7. The CDR3 extends over 15 amino acids.

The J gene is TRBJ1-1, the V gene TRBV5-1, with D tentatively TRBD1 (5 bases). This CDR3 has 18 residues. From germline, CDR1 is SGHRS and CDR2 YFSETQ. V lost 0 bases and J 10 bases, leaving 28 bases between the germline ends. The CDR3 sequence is CASSLDLGGPGTAGGAFF. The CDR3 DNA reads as TGCGCCAGCAGCTTGGATTTGGGGGGACCCGGGACCGCAGGAGGAGCTTTCTTT.

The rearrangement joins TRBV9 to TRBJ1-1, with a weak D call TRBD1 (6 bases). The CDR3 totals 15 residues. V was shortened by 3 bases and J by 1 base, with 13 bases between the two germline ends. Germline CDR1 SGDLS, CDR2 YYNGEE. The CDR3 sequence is CASSATQGQNTEAFF. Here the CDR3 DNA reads TGTGCCAGCAGCGCCACACAGGGTCAGAACACTGAAGCTTTCTTT. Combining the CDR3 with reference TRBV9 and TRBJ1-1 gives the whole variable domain DSGVTQTPKHLITATGQRVTLRCSPRSGDLSVYWYQQSLDQGLQFLIQYYNGEERAKGNILERFSAQQFPDLHSELNLSSLELGDSALYFCASSATQGQNTEAFFGQGTRLTVV.

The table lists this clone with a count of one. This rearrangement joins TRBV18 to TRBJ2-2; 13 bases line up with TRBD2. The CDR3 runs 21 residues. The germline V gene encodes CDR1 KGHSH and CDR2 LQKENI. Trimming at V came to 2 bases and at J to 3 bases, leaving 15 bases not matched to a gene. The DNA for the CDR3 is TGTGCCAGCTCACCATCCCCGTCGGCACTAGCGGGAGGGCCTTACACCGGGGAGCTGTTTTTT. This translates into CASSPSPSALAGGPYTGELFF.

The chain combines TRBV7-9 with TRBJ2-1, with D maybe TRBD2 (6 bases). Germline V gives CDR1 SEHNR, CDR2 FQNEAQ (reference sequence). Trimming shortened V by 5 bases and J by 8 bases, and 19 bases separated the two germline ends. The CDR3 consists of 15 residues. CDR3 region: CASSDGASALDEQFF. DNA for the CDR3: TGTGCCAGCAGCGACGGGGCTAGCGCTCTGGATGAGCAGTTCTTC.

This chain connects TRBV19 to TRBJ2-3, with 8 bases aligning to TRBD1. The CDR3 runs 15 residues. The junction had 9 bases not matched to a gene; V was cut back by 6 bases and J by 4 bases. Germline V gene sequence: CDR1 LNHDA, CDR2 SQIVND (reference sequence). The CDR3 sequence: CASSTGGISADTQYF. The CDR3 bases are TGTGCCAGTAGCACAGGGGGAATATCGGCAGATACGCAGTATTTT.

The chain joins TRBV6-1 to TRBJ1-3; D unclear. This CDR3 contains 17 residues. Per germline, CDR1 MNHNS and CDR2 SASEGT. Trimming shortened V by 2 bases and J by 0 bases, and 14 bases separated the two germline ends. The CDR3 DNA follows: TGTGCCAGCAGTGAATCGAGGGCCTCAGGCTCTGGAAACACCATATATTTT. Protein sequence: CASSESRASGSGNTIYF.

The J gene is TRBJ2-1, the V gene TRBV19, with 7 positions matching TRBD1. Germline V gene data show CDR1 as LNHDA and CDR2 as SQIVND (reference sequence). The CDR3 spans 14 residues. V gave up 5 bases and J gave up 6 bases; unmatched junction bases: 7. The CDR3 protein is CASSYGQAGNEQFF. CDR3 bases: TGTGCCAGTAGTTACGGACAGGCGGGCAATGAGCAGTTCTTC.

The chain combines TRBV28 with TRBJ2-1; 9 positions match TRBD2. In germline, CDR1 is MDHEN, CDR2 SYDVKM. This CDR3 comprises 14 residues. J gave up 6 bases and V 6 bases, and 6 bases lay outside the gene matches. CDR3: CASRDSGSINEQFF. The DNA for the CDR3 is TGTGCCAGCAGGGATAGCGGGAGTATCAATGAGCAGTTCTTC.

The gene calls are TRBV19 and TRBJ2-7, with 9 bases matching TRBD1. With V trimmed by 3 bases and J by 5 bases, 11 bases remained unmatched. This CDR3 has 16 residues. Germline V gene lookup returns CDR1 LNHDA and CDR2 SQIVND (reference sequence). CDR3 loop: CASSIRDRVSHHEQYF. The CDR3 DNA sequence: TGTGCCAGTAGTATTCGGGACAGGGTTTCCCATCACGAGCAGTACTTC.

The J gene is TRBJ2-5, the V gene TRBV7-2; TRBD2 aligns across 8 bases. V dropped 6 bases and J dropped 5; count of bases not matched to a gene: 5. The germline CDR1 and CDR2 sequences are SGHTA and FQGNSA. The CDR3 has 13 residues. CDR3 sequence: CASSPGLEETQYF. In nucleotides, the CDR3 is TGTGCCAGCAGTCCGGGACTAGAGGAGACCCAGTACTTC.

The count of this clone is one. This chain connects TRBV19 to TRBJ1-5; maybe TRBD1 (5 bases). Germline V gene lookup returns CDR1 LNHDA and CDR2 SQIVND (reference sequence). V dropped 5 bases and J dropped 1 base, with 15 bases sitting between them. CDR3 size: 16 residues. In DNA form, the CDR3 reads TGTGCCAGTAGTTTTGCGAGACAGACCAGCAATCAGCCCCAGCATTTT. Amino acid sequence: CASSFARQTSNQPQHF.

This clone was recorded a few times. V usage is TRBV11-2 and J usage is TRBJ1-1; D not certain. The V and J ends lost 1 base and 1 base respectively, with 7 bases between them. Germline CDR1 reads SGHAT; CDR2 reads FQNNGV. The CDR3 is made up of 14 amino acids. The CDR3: CASSLGEKNTEAFF. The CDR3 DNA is TGTGCCAGCAGCTTAGGTGAGAAGAACACTGAAGCTTTCTTT.

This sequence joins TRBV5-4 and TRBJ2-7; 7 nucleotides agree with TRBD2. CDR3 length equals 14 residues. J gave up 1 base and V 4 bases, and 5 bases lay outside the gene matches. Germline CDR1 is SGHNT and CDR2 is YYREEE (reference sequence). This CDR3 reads CASSPQRGSYEQYF. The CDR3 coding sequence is TGTGCCAGCAGCCCACAGCGGGGATCCTACGAGCAGTACTTC. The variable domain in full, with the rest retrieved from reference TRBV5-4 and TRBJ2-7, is ETGVTQSPTHLIKTRGQQVTLRCSSQSGHNTVSWYQQALGQGPQFIFQYYREEENGRGNFPPRFSGLQFPNYSSELNVNALELDDSALYLCASSPQRGSYEQYFGPGTRLTVT.